Presented here are 9 T cell receptor beta chains from one specimen sequenced in a study of cytomegalovirus exposure and HLA in healthy donors (dated by TCRdb to the late 2010s). Receptors were amplified or captured by the immunoSEQ multiplex PCR assay. For the multiplex PCR, a mixture combining 60 forward primers for TCR Vbeta segments and 13 reverse primers for TCR Jbeta segments was used. The table comes from immuneACCESS by way of TCRdb, which keeps in-frame sequences with V and J called. Part of the clones is missing from these tables; in studies checked, under half for an unresolved V gene and the rest for unknown reasons. In this sample the table shows 75,000 to 100,000 clones, about four fifths of which occur a single time. The ten biggest clones cover approximately 14% of the sample. The sample was PBMCs. The receptor source for this set is a woman between 70 and 85 years old in good health and CMV-seropositive.

This clone was seen only once. The rearrangement joins TRBV10-3 to TRBJ1-2; 9 bases line up with TRBD1. CDR3 length equals 13 residues. The V gene end was trimmed by 8 bases and the J gene end by 4 bases; junction bases not matched to a gene: 5. Per germline, CDR1 ENHRY and CDR2 SYGVKD. CDR3 DNA: TGTGCCATCCGACAGGGGGGGCTCTATGGCTACACCTTC. Encoded protein: CAIRQGGLYGYTF.

The chain recombines TRBV5-6 with TRBJ2-7; the match to TRBD1 covers 8 bases. CDR1 and CDR2 from the germline V gene are SGHDT and YYEEEE. V dropped 4 bases and J dropped 2; count of bases not matched to a gene: 5. This CDR3 is 14 amino acids long. CDR3: CASSAGQAAYEQYF. The CDR3 DNA reads TGTGCCAGCAGCGCGGGACAGGCCGCCTACGAGCAGTACTTC.

J is TRBJ1-5 and V is TRBV27; no firm D call. Trimming shortened V by 2 bases and J by 7 bases, and 15 bases separated the two germline ends. CDR1 MNHEY and CDR2 SMNVEV come from the germline V gene (reference sequence). The CDR3 is 15 amino acids. For the CDR3, the DNA is TGTGCCAGCAGTTTAGCAGGTCTAAGTAAACAGCCCCAGCATTTT. It is translated as CASSLAGLSKQPQHF.

This chain joins TRBV28 and TRBJ1-5; 8 bases agree with TRBD1. CDR3 size: 14 residues. V was pared by 6 bases and J by 1 base, with 2 bases of the junction left unmatched. Germline V gene data show CDR1 as MDHEN and CDR2 as SYDVKM. DNA of the CDR3: TGTGCCAGCAGCCGGACAGGGAGCAATCAGCCCCAGCATTTT. Amino acid sequence: CASSRTGSNQPQHF.

The V and J genes are TRBV19 and TRBJ2-7, with 11 bases lining up with TRBD1. The CDR3 covers 17 residues. After removal of 6 bases from V and 1 base from J, the junction contained 11 bases not matched to a gene. Germline CDR1 reads LNHDA; CDR2 reads SQIVND (reference sequence). The CDR3 bases are TGTGCCAGTAGCCCCCGGACAGGGGGCTTCAGTTCCTACGAGCAGTACTTC. Translation: CASSPRTGGFSSYEQYF. The variable domain in full, with the rest retrieved from reference TRBV19 and TRBJ2-7, is DGGITQSPKYLFRKEGQNVTLSCEQNLNHDAMYWYRQDPGQGLRLIYYSQIVNDFQKGDIAEGYSVSREKKESFPLTVTSAQKNPTAFYLCASSPRTGGFSSYEQYFGPGTRLTVT.

Details on this clone: The sample has other DNA sequences that encode this CDR3 too. V gene TRBV6-6 combines with J gene TRBJ2-3, with 11 bases identical to TRBD2. This CDR3 spans 15 amino acids. J gave up 2 bases and V 6 bases, and 4 bases lay outside the gene matches. The germline V gene encodes CDR1 MNHNY and CDR2 SVGAGI (reference sequence). This CDR3 is CASRQLAGDTDTQYF. The CDR3 DNA reads TGTGCCAGCAGACAACTAGCGGGGGACACAGATACGCAGTATTTT.

This chain uses TRBV5-6 with TRBJ2-7; 9 nucleotides agree with TRBD1. Germline assignment: CDR1 SGHDT and CDR2 YYEEEE. This CDR3 spans 14 amino acids. With V trimmed by 2 bases and J by 4 bases, 4 bases remained unmatched. The CDR3 sequence: CASSFGQGRYEQYF. The CDR3 DNA sequence: TGTGCCAGCAGCTTCGGACAGGGGAGGTACGAGCAGTACTTC.

The chain couples TRBV19 to TRBJ2-7; 8 bases are shared with TRBD1. The germline gives CDR1 LNHDA, CDR2 SQIVND (reference sequence). The CDR3 contains 16 residues. V lost 6 bases to trimming and J lost 1 base; unmatched junction nucleotides: 11. This CDR3 is CASRGNTGGGSYEQYF. The CDR3 DNA reads TGTGCCAGTAGAGGGAATACAGGGGGAGGATCCTACGAGCAGTACTTC.

V usage is TRBV6-1 and J usage is TRBJ2-5, with 7 bases identical to TRBD1. The J call is in doubt because the DNA end fits TRBJ2-7 better. This CDR3 has 15 residues. Per the germline V gene, CDR1 is MNHNS and CDR2 is SASEGT. Here the CDR3 reads CASSDAGTVSYEQYF. CDR3 nucleotide sequence: TGTGCCAGCAGTGATGCCGGGACAGTCTCCTACGAGCAGTACTTC.